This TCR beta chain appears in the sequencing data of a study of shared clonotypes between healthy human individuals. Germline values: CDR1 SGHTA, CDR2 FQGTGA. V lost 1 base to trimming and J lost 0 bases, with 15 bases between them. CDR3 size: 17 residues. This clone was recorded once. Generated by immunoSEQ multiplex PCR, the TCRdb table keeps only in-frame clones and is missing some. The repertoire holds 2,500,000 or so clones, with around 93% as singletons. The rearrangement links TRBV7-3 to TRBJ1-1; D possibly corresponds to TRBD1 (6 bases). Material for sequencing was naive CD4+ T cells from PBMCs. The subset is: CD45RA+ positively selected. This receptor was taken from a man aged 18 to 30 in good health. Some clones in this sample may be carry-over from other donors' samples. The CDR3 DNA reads TGTGCCAGCAGCTTAATGGGTGGACAGCTTATGAACACTGAAGCTTTCTTT. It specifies CASSLMGGQLMNTEAFF.